The sequence of this T cell receptor (beta chain) was determined in a study of T cell responses to AZD1222 COVID-19 vaccine. Sequenced by immunoSEQ multiplex PCR; TCRdb stores in-frame clones only, minus some. The sample records around 140,000 clones, around nine tenths being singletons. The CDR3 has 16 amino acids. V lost 0 bases to trimming and J lost 9 bases; unmatched junction nucleotides: 7. Germline V lookup: CDR1 SGDLS, CDR2 YYNGEE. The source of this sequence is an adult in good health. The V call is TRBV9, the J call TRBJ2-1; TRBD2 agrees at 12 bases. The input for sequencing was peripheral blood, taken on day 0 of AZD1222 vaccination. The CDR3 sequence is CASSVEPLAGGGEQFF. CDR3 bases: TGTGCCAGCAGCGTAGAACCCCTAGCGGGAGGGGGTGAGCAGTTCTTC.